This T cell receptor beta chain was identified in a study of blood T cell repertoires in COVID-19. As for the study in general: Acute and convalescent COVID-19 specimens originated in the United States, Italy and Spain. Sources were T cells, B-cell-depleted T cells, or PBMCs; the material itself was cDNA or gDNA.

Original processing notes: Scientists estimated how many nucleated cells there were by amplifying reference gene primers. TCRdb's copy holds only in-frame clones and misses some; the assay was immunoSEQ multiplex PCR. That table supplies the V and J calls and clone size; D and trimming were determined from the DNA. The sample consists of 200,000 to 250,000 clones, around four fifths of them appearing once. This clone was observed a single time. The TCR originated in a man aged 50 to 60 with active or convalescent COVID-19. Sample: peripheral blood.

The CDR3 loop is CASSLSPGLNYNEQFF. The CDR3 nucleotides read TGTGCCAGCAGTTTATCCCCGGGACTGAACTACAATGAGCAGTTCTTC. The chain recombines TRBV28 with TRBJ2-1; D perhaps matches TRBD2 (6 bases). The V end lost 1 base, the J end lost 3 bases, and 13 bases lay between the germline ends. Per the germline V gene, CDR1 is MDHEN and CDR2 is SYDVKM. This CDR3 contains 16 residues.